These T cell receptor beta chains were read from a single sample in a study of T-cell memory formation after mild COVID-19. MiXCR was run by TCRdb on the 5' RACE reads, yielding one entry per CDR3 protein. Of approximately 480,000 distinct CDR3 sequences in the sample, about 20% are singletons; the top ten hold roughly 12%. Sequenced material: PBMCs or a T cell subset sorted from them (not recorded which). These TCRs come from an adult woman who had mild COVID-19 (a few samples of this study predate the infection). Cell type and time point are not known. Both conserved end residues are part of each CDR3. Fields, in order: J gene, D gene, clone size, V gene, CDR3 DNA, CDR3 protein. D genes are given only for firm matches. The size entry is marked missing in some rows and otherwise reads once, few, many or a size class.

>TRBJ1-1|-|-|TRBV15
TGTGCCCCGAACCCCCGAGGCACTGAAGCTTTCTTT
CAPNPRGTEAFF
>TRBJ2-5|-|few|TRBV5-5
TGTGCCAGCAGCCCGCCTGGTCACGGGGAGACCCAGTACTTC
CASSPPGHGETQYF
>TRBJ2-5|TRBD2|-|TRBV4-3
TGCGCCAGCAGCCAAGGGGGGGGACTAGCGAGAGAGACCCAGTACTTC
CASSQGGGLARETQYF
>TRBJ2-7|-|few|TRBV5-1
TGCGCCAGCAAAAAGGCCCGAGGTTCCTACGAGCAGTACTTC
CASKKARGSYEQYF
>TRBJ2-2|-|few|TRBV3-1
TGTGCCAGCAGCCAACTGTCCACCGGGGAGCTGTTTTTT
CASSQLSTGELFF
>TRBJ2-2|-|-|TRBV7-2
TGTGCCAGCAGCTTACAGGTCTCTGGCGGGGAGCTGTTTTTT
CASSLQVSGGELFF
>TRBJ1-4|-|-|TRBV29-1
TGCAGCGTCGGCCGCGGGGGTTCGGGTGAAAAACTGTTTTTT
CSVGRGGSGEKLFF
>TRBJ1-5|-|many|TRBV15
TGTGCCACCGCCGTAGGTTTTAGCAATCAGCCCCAGCATTTT
CATAVGFSNQPQHF
>TRBJ2-1|TRBD2|-|TRBV7-2
TGTGCCAGCACCAAATGGGGACTAGGCCCCTCCAATGAGCAGTTCTTC
CASTKWGLGPSNEQFF
>TRBJ1-1|-|medium-sized|TRBV5-1
TGCGCCAGCAGCTTTTGGGGGACTAACACTGAAGCTTTCTTT
CASSFWGTNTEAFF
>TRBJ2-1|TRBD2|few|TRBV4-2
TGTGCCAGCAGTCGCAGCGGGGGGCGAAACAATGAGCAGTTCTTC
CASSRSGGRNNEQFF
>TRBJ2-1|TRBD2|-|TRBV12-5
TGTGCTAGTGGTTTGATGGGAGGGTATGAGCAGTTCTTC
CASGLMGGYEQFF
>TRBJ2-7|-|few|TRBV3-1
TGTGCCAGCAGCCAGGCCCGAGGGGAACGGCAGTACTTC
CASSQARGERQYF
>TRBJ2-1|TRBD2|few|TRBV5-1
TGCGCCAGCAGCTTGAAACTAGCGGGCTACAATGAGCAGTTCTTC
CASSLKLAGYNEQFF
>TRBJ2-3|-|many|TRBV5-5
TGTGCCAGCAGCTTGGCCTTGGGGGCAGGGAACACAGATACGCAGTATTTT
CASSLALGAGNTDTQYF
>TRBJ1-1|-|-|TRBV11-2
TGTGCCAGCAGCTCCCTTAAGGTTGAAGCTTTCTTT
CASSSLKVEAFF